This TCR beta chain was captured in a study of early T cells in non-severe SARS-CoV-2 infection. In the study overall: The study sequenced bulk RNA from unsorted whole blood, with chains unpaired.

Whole-study findings and limits: Clonotype matching in VDJdb favored anti-spike CD8 responses and did not capture private and CD4 specificities.

Researchers tagged individual cDNA molecules with unique molecular identifiers. TCRdb ran MiXCR on the 5' RACE reads and lists one entry per CDR3 protein. The sample includes approximately 37,000 distinct CDR3 sequences, about 5.3% seen only once; the top ten take approximately 6%. Germline CDR1 and CDR2: GTSNPN and SVGIG (reference sequence). The CDR3 runs to 14 residues. V was clipped by 3 bases and J by 3 bases; unmatched bases: 7. This clonotype was counted ten times or more. Its target is not known. The origin of this receptor is an adult who was a healthcare worker with PCR-confirmed SARS-CoV-2 infection or an uninfected control (not recorded which). The chain combines TRBV30 with TRBJ1-1; 7 bases line up with TRBD1. The specimen was whole blood, collected at baseline. In DNA, the CDR3 is TGTGCCTGGAGGATCACAGGGGACCACACTGAAGCTTTCTTT. This encodes CAWRITGDHTEAFF. Using reference TRBV30 and TRBJ1-1 for the parts outside the CDR3, the full variable domain is SQTIHQWPATLVQPVGSPLSLECTVEGTSNPNLYWYRQAAGRGLQLLFYSVGIGQISSEVPQNLSASRPQDRQFILSSKKLLLSDSGFYLCAWRITGDHTEAFFGQGTRLTVV.